This T cell receptor (beta chain) was retrieved from a study of T cell responses to AZD1222 COVID-19 vaccine. Study-level points and caveats: The sample set comprised mostly white British donors with more females, and clonal diversity was possibly underestimated. Unmutated variant regions are reportedly targeted by nearly half of spike-specific TCRs. Just six people given AZD1222 tested seropositive at baseline.

Measured with immunoSEQ multiplex PCR; TCRdb has only the in-frame clones, and not every one. The sample lists about 120,000 clones, roughly 85% occurring once. On this clone itself: Its antigen is unidentified.

The CDR3 extends over 15 amino acids. The J segment lost 5 bases and the V segment lost 3 bases, leaving 7 bases of the junction unmatched. In germline, CDR1 is LNHDA, CDR2 SQIVND (reference sequence). The genes are TRBV19 and TRBJ1-1; 9 bases align to TRBD1. The receptor was derived from an adult in good health. Sequences were derived from peripheral blood, sampled on day 0 of MenACWY control vaccination. The CDR3 DNA reads as TGTGCCAGTAGTATCCGCGGGACAGGGAGTACTGAAGCTTTCTTT. Protein sequence: CASSIRGTGSTEAFF.